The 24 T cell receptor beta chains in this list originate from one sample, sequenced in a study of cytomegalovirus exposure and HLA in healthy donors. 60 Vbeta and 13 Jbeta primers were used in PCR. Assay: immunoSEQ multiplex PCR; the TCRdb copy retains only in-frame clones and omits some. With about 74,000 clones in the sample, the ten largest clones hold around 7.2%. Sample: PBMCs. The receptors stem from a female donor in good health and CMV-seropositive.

CDR3 in amino acids: CASSGDRGGTGDGYTQYF. For the CDR3, the DNA is TGTGCCAGCAGCGGGGACCGGGGGGGGACAGGGGATGGATATACGCAGTATTTT. This chain joins TRBV9 and TRBJ2-3, with 10 bases matching TRBD1. The CDR3 totals 18 residues. Germline assignment: CDR1 SGDLS and CDR2 YYNGEE. Trimming removed 3 bases from V and 7 bases from J; junction bases left unmatched: 17.

DNA for the CDR3: TGTGCCGGGTGTCGACAGGGCCCTCTGAACACTGAAGCTTTCTTT. This codes for CAGCRQGPLNTEAFF. The chain combines TRBV30 with TRBJ1-1, with 7 bases that match TRBD1. CDR1 GTSNPN and CDR2 SVGIG come from the germline V gene (reference sequence). The CDR3 loop spans 15 amino acids. V trimming: 8 bases; J trimming: 0 bases; junction bases outside the gene matches: 12.

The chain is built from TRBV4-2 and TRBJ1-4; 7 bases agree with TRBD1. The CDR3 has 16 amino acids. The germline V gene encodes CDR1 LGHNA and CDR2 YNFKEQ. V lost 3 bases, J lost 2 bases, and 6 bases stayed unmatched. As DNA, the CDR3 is TGTGCCAGCAGCCAGGCTAAGGGACAGACTAATGAAAAACTGTTTTTT. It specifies CASSQAKGQTNEKLFF.

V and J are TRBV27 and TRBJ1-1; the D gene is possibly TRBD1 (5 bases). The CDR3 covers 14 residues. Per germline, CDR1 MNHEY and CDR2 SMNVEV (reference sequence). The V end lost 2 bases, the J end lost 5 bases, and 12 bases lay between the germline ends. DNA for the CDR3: TGTGCCAGCAGTTTAATGTTGGGGGGGACTGAAGCTTTCTTT. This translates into CASSLMLGGTEAFF.

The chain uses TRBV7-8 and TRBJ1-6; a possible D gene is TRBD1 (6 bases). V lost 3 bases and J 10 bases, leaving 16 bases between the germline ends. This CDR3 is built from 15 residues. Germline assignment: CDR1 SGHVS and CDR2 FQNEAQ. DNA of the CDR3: TGTGCCAGCAGCTTCACGCGACAGGAGACGTCACCCCTCCACTTT. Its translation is CASSFTRQETSPLHF.

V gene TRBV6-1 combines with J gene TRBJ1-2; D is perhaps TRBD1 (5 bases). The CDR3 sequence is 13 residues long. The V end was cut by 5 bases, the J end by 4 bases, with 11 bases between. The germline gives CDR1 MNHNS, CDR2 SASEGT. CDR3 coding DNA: TGTGCCAGCAGTCCGGGGGACCTCTATGGCTACACCTTC. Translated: CASSPGDLYGYTF.

The CDR3 sequence is CASSLGTGALYGYTF. CDR3 DNA sequence: TGCGCCAGCAGCTTGGGGACAGGGGCACTCTATGGCTACACCTTC. The chain has TRBV5-1 and TRBJ1-2; 9 nucleotides match TRBD1. The V gene end was trimmed by 0 bases and the J gene end by 4 bases; junction bases not matched to a gene: 4. The germline V gene has CDR1 SGHRS and CDR2 YFSETQ. There are 15 residues in the CDR3.

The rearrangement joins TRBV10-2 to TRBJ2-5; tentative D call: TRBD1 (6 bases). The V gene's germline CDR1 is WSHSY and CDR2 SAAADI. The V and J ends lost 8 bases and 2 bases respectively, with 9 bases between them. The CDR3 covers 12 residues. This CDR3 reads CASGTGQETQYF. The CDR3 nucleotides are TGCGCCAGCGGTACAGGGCAAGAGACCCAGTACTTC.

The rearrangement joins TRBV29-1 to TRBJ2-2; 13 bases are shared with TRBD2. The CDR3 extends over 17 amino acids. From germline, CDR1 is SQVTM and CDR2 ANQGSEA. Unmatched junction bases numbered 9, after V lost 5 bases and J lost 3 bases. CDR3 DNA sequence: TGCAGCGTTTCTACCGGGACTAGCGGGATAGACACCGGGGAGCTGTTTTTT. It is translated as CSVSTGTSGIDTGELFF.

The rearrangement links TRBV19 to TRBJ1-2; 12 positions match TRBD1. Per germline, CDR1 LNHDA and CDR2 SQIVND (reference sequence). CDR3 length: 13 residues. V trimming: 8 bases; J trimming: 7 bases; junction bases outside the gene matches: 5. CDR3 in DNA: TGTGCCAGTTCGGGACAGGGGGCGCGTGGCTACACCTTC. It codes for CASSGQGARGYTF.

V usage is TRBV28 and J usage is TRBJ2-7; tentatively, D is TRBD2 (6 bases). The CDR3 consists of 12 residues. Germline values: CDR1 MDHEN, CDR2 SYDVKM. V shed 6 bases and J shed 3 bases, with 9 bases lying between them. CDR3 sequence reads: CASSVGSYEQYF. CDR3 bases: TGTGCCAGCAGCGTCGGGAGCTACGAGCAGTACTTC. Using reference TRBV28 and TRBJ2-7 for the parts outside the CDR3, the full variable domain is DVKVTQSSRYLVKRTGEKVFLECVQDMDHENMFWYRQDPGLGLRLIYFSYDVKMKEKGDIPEGYSVSREKKERFSLILESASTNQTSMYLCASSVGSYEQYFGPGTRLTVT.

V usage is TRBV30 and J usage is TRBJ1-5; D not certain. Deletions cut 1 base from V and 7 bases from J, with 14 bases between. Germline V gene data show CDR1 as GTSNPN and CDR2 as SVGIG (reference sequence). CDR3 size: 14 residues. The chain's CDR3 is CAWSGYSIRQPQHF. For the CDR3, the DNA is TGTGCCTGGAGTGGGTATAGTATTCGACAGCCCCAGCATTTT.

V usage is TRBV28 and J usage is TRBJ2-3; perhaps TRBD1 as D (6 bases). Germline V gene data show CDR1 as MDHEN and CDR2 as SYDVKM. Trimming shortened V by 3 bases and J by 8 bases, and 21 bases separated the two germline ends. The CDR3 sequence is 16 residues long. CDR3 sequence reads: CASSFVGDTVLGTQYF. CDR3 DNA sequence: TGTGCCAGCAGTTTCGTGGGGGACACGGTTTTGGGTACGCAGTATTTT.

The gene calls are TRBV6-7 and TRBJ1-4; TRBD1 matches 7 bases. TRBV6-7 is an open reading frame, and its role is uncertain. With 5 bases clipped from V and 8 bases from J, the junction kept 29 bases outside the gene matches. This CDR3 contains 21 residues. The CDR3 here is CASSQPPTPQVSGGIEEKLFF. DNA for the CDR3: TGTGCCAGCAGTCAACCCCCGACCCCTCAGGTTTCAGGGGGGATAGAAGAAAAACTGTTTTTT.

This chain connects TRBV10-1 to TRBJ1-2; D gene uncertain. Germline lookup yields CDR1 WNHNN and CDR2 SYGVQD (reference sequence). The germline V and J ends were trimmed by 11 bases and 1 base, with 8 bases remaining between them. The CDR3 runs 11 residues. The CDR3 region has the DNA TGCGCCGGTGGAGGTAACTATGGCTACACCTTC. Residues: CAGGGNYGYTF.

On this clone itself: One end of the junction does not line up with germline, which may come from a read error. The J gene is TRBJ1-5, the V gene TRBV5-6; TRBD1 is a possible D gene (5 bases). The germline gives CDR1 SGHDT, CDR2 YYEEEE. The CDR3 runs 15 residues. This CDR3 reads CTSSFRGSRNQPQHF. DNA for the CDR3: TGTACCAGCAGCTTTCGGGGGAGTCGCAATCAGCCCCAGCATTTT.

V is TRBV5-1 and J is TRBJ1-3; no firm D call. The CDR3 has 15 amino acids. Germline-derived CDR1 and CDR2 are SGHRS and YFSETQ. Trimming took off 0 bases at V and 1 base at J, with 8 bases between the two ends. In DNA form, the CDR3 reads TGCGCCAGCAGCTTGGGTCGCGAGTCTGGAAACACCATATATTTT. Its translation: CASSLGRESGNTIYF.

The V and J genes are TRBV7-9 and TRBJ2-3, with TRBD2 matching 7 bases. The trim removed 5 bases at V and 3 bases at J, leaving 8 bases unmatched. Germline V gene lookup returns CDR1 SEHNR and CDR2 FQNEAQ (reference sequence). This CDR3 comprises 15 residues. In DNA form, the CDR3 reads TGTGCCAGCAGCACCGCGACTAGCAGTACAGATACGCAGTATTTT. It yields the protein CASSTATSSTDTQYF.

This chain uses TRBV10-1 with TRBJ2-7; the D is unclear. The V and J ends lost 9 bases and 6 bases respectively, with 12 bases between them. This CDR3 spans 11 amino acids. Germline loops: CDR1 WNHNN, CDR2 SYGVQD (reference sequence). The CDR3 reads CARGRQTEQYF. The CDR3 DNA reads TGCGCCAGGGGCAGACAAACCGAGCAGTACTTC.

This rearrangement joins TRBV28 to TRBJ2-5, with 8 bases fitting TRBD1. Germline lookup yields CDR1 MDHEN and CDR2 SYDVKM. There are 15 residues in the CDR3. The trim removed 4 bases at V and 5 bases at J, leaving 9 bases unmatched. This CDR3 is CASSSTTGALETQYF. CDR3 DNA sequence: TGTGCCAGCAGTTCAACGACAGGGGCTTTGGAGACCCAGTACTTC.

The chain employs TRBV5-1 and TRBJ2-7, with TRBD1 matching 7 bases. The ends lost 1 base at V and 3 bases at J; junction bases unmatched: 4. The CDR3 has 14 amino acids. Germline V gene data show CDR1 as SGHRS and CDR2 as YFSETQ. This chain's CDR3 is CASSLIGTDYEQYF. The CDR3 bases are TGCGCCAGCAGCTTGATCGGGACAGACTACGAGCAGTACTTC. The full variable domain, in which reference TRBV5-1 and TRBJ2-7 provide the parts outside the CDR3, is KAGVTQTPRYLIKTRGQQVTLSCSPISGHRSVSWYQQTPGQGLQFLFEYFSETQRNKGNFPGRFSGRQFSNSRSEMNVSTLELGDSALYLCASSLIGTDYEQYFGPGTRLTVT.

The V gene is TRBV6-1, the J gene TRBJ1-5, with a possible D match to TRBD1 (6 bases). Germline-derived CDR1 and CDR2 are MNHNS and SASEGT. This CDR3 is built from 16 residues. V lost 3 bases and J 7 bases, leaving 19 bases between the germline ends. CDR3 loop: CASSDALRGASQPQHF. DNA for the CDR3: TGTGCCAGCAGTGATGCCCTTCGGGGGGCAAGCCAGCCCCAGCATTTT.

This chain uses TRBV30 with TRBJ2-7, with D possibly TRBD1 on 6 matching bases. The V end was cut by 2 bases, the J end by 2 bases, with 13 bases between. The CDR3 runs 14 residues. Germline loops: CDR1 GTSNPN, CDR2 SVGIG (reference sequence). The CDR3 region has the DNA TGTGCCTGGAGTCAAGGAACAGGGCCCTACGAGCAGTACTTC. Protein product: CAWSQGTGPYEQYF.

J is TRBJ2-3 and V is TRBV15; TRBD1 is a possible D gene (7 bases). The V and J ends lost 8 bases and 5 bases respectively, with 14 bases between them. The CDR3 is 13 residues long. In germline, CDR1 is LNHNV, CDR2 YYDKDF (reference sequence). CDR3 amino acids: CATEQGRGDTQYF. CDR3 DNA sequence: TGTGCCACCGAACAGGGGCGGGGAGATACGCAGTATTTT.